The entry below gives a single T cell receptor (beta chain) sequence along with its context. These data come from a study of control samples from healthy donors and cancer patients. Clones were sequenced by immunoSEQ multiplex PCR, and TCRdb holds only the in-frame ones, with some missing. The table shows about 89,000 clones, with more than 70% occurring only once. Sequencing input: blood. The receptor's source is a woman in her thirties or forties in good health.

This chain's CDR3 is CASSLDLGLLSGNTIYF. The CDR3 DNA is TGTGCCAGCAGCTTAGATCTGGGGCTTCTCTCTGGAAACACCATATATTTT. J is TRBJ1-3 and V is TRBV11-3, with a tentative D call TRBD1 (5 bases). The CDR3 has 17 residues. Trimming took off 0 bases at V and 0 bases at J, with 12 bases between the two ends. Germline assignment: CDR1 SGHNT and CDR2 YENEEA.